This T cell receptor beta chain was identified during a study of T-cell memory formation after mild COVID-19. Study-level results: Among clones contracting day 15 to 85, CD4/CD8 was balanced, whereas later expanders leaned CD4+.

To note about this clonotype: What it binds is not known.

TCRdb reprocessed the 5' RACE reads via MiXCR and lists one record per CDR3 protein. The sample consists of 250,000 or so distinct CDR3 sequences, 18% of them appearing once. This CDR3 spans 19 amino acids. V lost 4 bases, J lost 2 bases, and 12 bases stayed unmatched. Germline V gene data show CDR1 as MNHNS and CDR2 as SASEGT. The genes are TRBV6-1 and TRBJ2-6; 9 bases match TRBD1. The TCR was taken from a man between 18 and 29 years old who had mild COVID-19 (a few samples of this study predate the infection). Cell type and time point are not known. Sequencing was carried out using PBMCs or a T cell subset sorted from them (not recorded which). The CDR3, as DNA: TGTGCCAGCAGTGCCTCCACGGGACAGGGCCTCACTGGGGCCAACGTCCTGACTTTC. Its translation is CASSASTGQGLTGANVLTF.